A selection of T cell receptor beta chains follows, all from one sample in a study of monozygotic twins with inflammatory bowel disease. From the 5' RACE reads, TCRdb lists one entry per CDR3 protein and no DNA. Its table records about 450,000 distinct CDR3 sequences. Material for sequencing was blood. The receptors derive from a human donor with ulcerative colitis or Crohn's disease, or a healthy co-twin of an affected twin (not recorded which). Each CDR3 is given with its conserved first and last residue.

>15|TRBV7-9|TRBJ1-2
CASSHRRENYDGYTF
>17|TRBV7-2|TRBJ2-1
CASSLVSTSGNYNEQFF
>15|TRBV20-1|TRBJ1-5
CSARETGKSNQPQHF
>16|TRBV7-9|TRBJ2-7
CASSHGSGQATYEQYF
>13|TRBV19|TRBJ1-1
CASSTGIITEAFF
>15|TRBV12-3/TRBV12-4|TRBJ2-3
CASSLSGREVDTQYF
>14|TRBV12-3/TRBV12-4|TRBJ2-7
CASSFGDRTHEQYF
>15|TRBV10-3|TRBJ2-7
CAISELPDSSYEQYF
>14|TRBV3-1|TRBJ2-1
CASSLGGLHNEQFF
>16|TRBV7-8|TRBJ2-1
CASSLEIGGSYNEQFF
>14|TRBV5-1|TRBJ2-7
CASTTGTSSREQYF
>18|TRBV19|TRBJ2-3
CASSIELYSRGSTDTQYF
>16|TRBV5-1|TRBJ1-1
CASSLATVFGNTEAFF
>12|TRBV30|TRBJ1-5
CAWDSVGQPQHF
>17|TRBV9|TRBJ2-1
CASSVGGLAEIYNEQFF
>14|TRBV10-3|TRBJ2-3
CAISRGDTTDTQYF
>16|TRBV27|TRBJ2-5
CASSGQAPPYQETQYF
>14|TRBV7-3|TRBJ2-1
CASSPGQLVHEQFF
>14|TRBV10-3|TRBJ2-3
CAITSGRSTDTQYF
>16|TRBV20-1|TRBJ2-5
CSASVPGLAGAETQYF
>15|TRBV10-3|TRBJ2-3
CAISRGGEHTDTQYF
>14|TRBV20-1|TRBJ1-1
CSAGTGVLNTEAFF
>14|TRBV7-9|TRBJ2-5
CASRTGLAVETQYF
>12|TRBV29-1|TRBJ2-1
CSVGPGGDEQFF
>12|TRBV7-6|TRBJ1-1
CASSLVEGEAFF
>13|TRBV5-8|TRBJ1-2
CASSPLEGYGYTF
>19|TRBV19|TRBJ2-1
CASRPEGRGGTSSYNEQFF
>15|TRBV28|TRBJ2-3
CASTLRTFIGDTQYF
>14|TRBV20-1|TRBJ2-7
CSAPSTGIGNEQYF
>13|TRBV29-1|TRBJ2-6
CSVGASGANVLTF
>15|TRBV5-1|TRBJ1-1
CASTQTTGFGDEAFF
>15|TRBV20-1|TRBJ2-3
CSVSGLVVITDTQYF
>15|TRBV5-1|TRBJ2-5
CASSLEGSGLETQYF
>15|TRBV6-1|TRBJ1-2
CASRGQGASNYGYTF
>14|TRBV5-1|TRBJ1-2
CASGQMSGERGYTF
>14|TRBV5-1|TRBJ2-1
CASSLEGSPGLQFF
>15|TRBV12-5|TRBJ1-1
CASGLITDRGGEAFF
>14|TRBV7-2|TRBJ1-3
CASSSYASGNTIYF
>12|TRBV29-1|TRBJ1-2
CSVVQLVYGYTF
>15|TRBV4-1|TRBJ1-5
CASSQEAPGGQPQHF
>18|TRBV11-1|TRBJ2-7
CASSPSRTSGRGTYEQYF
>17|TRBV5-1|TRBJ2-1
CASSLETSGRPYNEQFF
>13|TRBV5-1|TRBJ2-5
CASSEGQGLTQYF
>13|TRBV18|TRBJ1-2
CASSPRPDYGYTF
>11|TRBV30|TRBJ1-2
CAWSVVHGYTF
>14|TRBV21-1|TRBJ2-5
CASSKGDRQETQYF
>15|TRBV5-1|TRBJ1-1
CASSSTGRMNTEAFF
>13|TRBV7-2|TRBJ2-3
CASSLGQGDTQYF
>14|TRBV7-9|TRBJ2-5
CASSPGRAAETQYF
>15|TRBV6-2/TRBV6-3|TRBJ1-1
CASSRPGTGVVEAFF